This T cell receptor beta chain was captured by sequencing in a study of blood T cells in healthy people across ages. The CDR3 consists of 13 residues. Trimming took 5 bases from V and 6 from J, leaving 16 bases between them. Germline V lookup: CDR1 SQVTM, CDR2 ANQGSEA. Findings and limits, study-wide: Expanded clonotype changes were possibly confounded by unknown donor CMV status. Per-million-T-cell TCR beta diversity fell roughly linearly with age.

This clonotype has ten or more counts. Its antigen remains unknown. Caucasian, healthy and from Russia, the donors were aged between roughly 6 and 100. The use of a sample-barcoded 5' primer and a J-beta primer mix characterized a second PCR of 7 to 11 cycles. Each cDNA molecule was tagged by a template-switch adaptor that had 12 random nucleotides. TCRdb used MiXCR to reprocess the 5' RACE reads, holding one entry per CDR3 protein. The sample carries some 1.7 million distinct CDR3 sequences, roughly 30% recorded once. V is TRBV29-1 and J is TRBJ1-1; D gene uncertain. This TCR was recovered from a woman under 40 in good health. The sequenced sample was blood. The CDR3 DNA is TGCAGCGTTTTGGCCACTATACGGGCTGAAGCTTTCTTT. Encoded protein: CSVLATIRAEAFF. Full variable domain (outside the CDR3, taken from reference TRBV29-1 and TRBJ1-1): SAVISQKPSRDICQRGTSLTIQCQVDSQVTMMFWYRQQPGQSLTLIATANQGSEATYESGFVIDKFPISRPNLTFSTLTVSNMSPEDSSIYLCSVLATIRAEAFFGQGTRLTVV.